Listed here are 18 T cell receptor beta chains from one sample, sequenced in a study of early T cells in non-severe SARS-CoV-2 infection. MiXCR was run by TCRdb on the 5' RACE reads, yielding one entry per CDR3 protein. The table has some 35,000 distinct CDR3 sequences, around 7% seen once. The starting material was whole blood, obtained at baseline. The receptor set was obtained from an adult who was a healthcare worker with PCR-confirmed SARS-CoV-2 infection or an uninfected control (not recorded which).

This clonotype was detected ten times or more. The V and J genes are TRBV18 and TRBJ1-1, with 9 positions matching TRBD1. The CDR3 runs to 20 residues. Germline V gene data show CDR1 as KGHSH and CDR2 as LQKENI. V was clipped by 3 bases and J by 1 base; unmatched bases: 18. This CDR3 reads CASSPPGQGGSSNRNTEAFF. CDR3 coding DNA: TGTGCCAGCTCACCCCCGGGACAGGGAGGATCAAGTAATAGGAACACTGAAGCTTTCTTT.

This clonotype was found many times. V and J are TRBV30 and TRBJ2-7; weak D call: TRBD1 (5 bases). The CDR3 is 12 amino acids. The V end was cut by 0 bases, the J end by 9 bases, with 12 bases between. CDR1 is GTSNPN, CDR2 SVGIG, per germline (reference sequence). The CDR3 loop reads CAWSVQATGQYF. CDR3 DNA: TGTGCCTGGAGTGTACAGGCTACGGGGCAGTACTTC.

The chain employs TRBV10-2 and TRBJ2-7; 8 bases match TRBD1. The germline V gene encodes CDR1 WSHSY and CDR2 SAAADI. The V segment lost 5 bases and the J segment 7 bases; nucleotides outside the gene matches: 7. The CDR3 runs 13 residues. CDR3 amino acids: CASSPTGAGEQYF. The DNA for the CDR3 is TGCGCCAGCAGTCCGACAGGGGCAGGTGAGCAGTACTTC.

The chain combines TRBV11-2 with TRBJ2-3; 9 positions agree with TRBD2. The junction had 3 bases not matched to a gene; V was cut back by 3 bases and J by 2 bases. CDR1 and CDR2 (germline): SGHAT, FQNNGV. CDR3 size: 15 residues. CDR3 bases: TGTGCCAGCAGCTTTAGCGGGAGTGCCACAGATACGCAGTATTTT. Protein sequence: CASSFSGSATDTQYF.

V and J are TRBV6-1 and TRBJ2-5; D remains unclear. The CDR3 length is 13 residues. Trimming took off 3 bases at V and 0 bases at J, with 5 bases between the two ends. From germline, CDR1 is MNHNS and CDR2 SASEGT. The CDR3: CASSDGYQETQYF. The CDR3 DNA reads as TGTGCCAGCAGTGACGGGTACCAAGAGACCCAGTACTTC.

For the CDR3, the DNA is TGCAGTGCTTCTGGACAGGGTCAAAATCAGCCCCAGCATTTT. This translates into CSASGQGQNQPQHF. The V gene is TRBV20-1, the J gene TRBJ1-5; 8 bases match TRBD1. The germline CDR1 and CDR2 sequences are DFQATT and SNEGSKA (reference sequence). CDR3 length equals 14 residues. With V trimmed by 5 bases and J by 4 bases, 7 bases remained unmatched.

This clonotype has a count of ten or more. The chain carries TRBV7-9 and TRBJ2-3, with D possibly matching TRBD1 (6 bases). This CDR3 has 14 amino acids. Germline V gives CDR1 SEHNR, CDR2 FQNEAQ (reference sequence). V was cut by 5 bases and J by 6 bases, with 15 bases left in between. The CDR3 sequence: CASSPGHGPDTQYF. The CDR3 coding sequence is TGTGCCAGCAGCCCGGGACATGGACCTGATACGCAGTATTTT.

The CDR3 sequence is CASSLETEVRETQYF. CDR3 DNA: TGTGCCAGCAGCTTAGAGACAGAGGTTCGGGAGACCCAGTACTTC. V and J are TRBV7-2 and TRBJ2-5; the D gene is possibly TRBD1 (5 bases). The CDR3 covers 15 residues. V dropped 1 base and J dropped 5 bases, with 14 bases sitting between them. Germline V gene lookup returns CDR1 SGHTA and CDR2 FQGNSA.

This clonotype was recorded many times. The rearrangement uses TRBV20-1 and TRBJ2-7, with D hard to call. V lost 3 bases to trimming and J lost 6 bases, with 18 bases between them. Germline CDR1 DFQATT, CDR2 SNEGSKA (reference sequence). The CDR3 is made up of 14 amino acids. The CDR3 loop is CSASFFRETGEQYF. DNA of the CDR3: TGCAGTGCTAGTTTTTTTAGGGAAACGGGCGAGCAGTACTTC.

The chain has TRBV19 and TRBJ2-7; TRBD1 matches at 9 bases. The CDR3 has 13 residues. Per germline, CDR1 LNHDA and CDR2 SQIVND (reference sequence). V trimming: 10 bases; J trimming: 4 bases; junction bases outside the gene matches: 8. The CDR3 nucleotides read TGTGCCACCGATCCGGGACAGGGATACGAGCAGTACTTC. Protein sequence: CATDPGQGYEQYF. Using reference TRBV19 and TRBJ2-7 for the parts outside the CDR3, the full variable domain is DGGITQSPKYLFRKEGQNVTLSCEQNLNHDAMYWYRQDPGQGLRLIYYSQIVNDFQKGDIAEGYSVSREKKESFPLTVTSAQKNPTAFYLCATDPGQGYEQYFGPGTRLTVT.

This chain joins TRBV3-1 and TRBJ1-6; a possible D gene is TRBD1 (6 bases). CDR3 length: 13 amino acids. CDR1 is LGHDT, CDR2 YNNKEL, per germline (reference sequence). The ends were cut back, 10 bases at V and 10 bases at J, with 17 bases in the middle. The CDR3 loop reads CATGGGGESPLHF. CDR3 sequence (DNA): TGTGCCACCGGAGGAGGGGGGGAATCACCCCTCCACTTT.

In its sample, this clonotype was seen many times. The CDR3 spells CASSLVVNTGELFF. Here the CDR3 DNA reads TGTGCCAGCAGCTTGGTGGTGAACACCGGGGAGCTGTTTTTT. The chain links TRBV5-5 to TRBJ2-2; no definite D call. Trimming shortened V by 0 bases and J by 1 base, and 4 bases separated the two germline ends. CDR1 is SGHKS, CDR2 YYEKEE, per germline (reference sequence). The CDR3 length is 14 residues.

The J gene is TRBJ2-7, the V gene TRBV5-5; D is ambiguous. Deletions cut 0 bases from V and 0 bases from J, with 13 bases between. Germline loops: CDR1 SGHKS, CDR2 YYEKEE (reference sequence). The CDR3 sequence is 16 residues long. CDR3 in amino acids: CASSLDSGGGSYEQYF. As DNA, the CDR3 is TGTGCCAGCAGCTTGGACAGTGGCGGCGGCTCCTACGAGCAGTACTTC.

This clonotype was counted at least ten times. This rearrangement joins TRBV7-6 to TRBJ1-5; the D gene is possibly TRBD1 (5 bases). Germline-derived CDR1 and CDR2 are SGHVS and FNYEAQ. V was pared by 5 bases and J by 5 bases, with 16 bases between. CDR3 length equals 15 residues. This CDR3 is CASSRRPGGDQPQHF. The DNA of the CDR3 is TGTGCCAGCAGCCGCAGGCCGGGGGGGGATCAGCCCCAGCATTTT.

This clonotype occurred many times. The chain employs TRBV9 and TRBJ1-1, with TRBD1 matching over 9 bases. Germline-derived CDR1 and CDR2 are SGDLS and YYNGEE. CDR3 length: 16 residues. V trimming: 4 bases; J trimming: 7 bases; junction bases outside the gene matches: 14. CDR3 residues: CASSPPPGQGMGEAFF. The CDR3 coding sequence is TGTGCCAGCAGCCCGCCACCGGGACAGGGTATGGGTGAAGCTTTCTTT. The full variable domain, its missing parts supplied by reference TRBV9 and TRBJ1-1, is DSGVTQTPKHLITATGQRVTLRCSPRSGDLSVYWYQQSLDQGLQFLIQYYNGEERAKGNILERFSAQQFPDLHSELNLSSLELGDSALYFCASSPPPGQGMGEAFFGQGTRLTVV.

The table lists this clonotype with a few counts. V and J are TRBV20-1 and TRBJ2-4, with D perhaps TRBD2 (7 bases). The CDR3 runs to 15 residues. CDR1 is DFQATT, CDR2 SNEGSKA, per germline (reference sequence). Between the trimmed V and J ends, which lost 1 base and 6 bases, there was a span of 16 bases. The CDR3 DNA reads TGCAGTGCTAGAGTTGTTAGGGGGAGGGGAAACATTCAGTACTTC. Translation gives CSARVVRGRGNIQYF.

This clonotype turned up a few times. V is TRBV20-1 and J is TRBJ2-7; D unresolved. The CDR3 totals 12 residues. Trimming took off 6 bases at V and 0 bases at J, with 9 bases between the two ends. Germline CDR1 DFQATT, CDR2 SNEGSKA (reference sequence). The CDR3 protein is CSAALYSYEQYF. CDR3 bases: TGCAGTGCGGCGCTTTACTCCTACGAGCAGTACTTC.

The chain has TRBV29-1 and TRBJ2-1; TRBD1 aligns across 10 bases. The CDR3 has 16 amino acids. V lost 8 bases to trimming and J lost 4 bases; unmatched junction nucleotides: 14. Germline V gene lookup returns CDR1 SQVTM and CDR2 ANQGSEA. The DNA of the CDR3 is TGCAGCACAACACCCTACCCGGGACAGGGGTACAATGAGCAGTTCTTC. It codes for CSTTPYPGQGYNEQFF.